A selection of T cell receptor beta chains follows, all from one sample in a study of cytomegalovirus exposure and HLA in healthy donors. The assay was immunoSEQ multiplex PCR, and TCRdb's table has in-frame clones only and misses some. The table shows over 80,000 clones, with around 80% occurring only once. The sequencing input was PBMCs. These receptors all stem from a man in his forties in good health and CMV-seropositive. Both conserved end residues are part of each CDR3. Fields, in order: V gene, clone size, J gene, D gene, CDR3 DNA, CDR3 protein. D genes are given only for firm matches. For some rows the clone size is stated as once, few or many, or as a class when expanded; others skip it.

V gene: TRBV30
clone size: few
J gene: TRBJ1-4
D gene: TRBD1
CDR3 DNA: TGTGCCTGCGGGACAGCGAATGAAAAACTGTTTTTT
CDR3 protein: CACGTANEKLFF

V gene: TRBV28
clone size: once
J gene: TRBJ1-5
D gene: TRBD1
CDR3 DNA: TGTGCCAGCAGTCAGAATTTCGAAGGGGGCCGACCCGGCCGTGAGCCCCAGCATTTT
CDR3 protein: CASSQNFEGGRPGREPQHF

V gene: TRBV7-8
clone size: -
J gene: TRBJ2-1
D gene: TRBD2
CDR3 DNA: TGTGCCAGCAGCTCTAGCGGGAGAAATGAGCAGTTCTTC
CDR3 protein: CASSSSGRNEQFF

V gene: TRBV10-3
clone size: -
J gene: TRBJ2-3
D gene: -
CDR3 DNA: TGTGCCATCAGTGCGCCGGGACTGAACCAAGATACGCAGTATTTT
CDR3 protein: CAISAPGLNQDTQYF

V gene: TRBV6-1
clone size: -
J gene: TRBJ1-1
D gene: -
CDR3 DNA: TGTGCCAGCAGCCAGGACAGTAACACTGAAGCTTTCTTT
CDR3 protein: CASSQDSNTEAFF

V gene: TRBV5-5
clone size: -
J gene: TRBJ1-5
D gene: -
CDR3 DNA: TGTGCCAGCAGCTTGGTAGGGGGATATAATCAGCCCCAGCATTTT
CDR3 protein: CASSLVGGYNQPQHF

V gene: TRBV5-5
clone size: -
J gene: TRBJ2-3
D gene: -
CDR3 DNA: TGTGCCAGCAGCTTGTGGGCTAAGGGGGCAGATACGCAGTATTTT
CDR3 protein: CASSLWAKGADTQYF

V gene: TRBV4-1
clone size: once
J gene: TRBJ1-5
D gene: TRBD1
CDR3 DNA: TGCGCCAGCAGCCAAGGGACAGGGGACCATCAGCCCCAGCATTTT
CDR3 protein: CASSQGTGDHQPQHF

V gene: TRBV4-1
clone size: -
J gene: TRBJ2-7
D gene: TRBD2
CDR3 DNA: TGCGCCAGCAGCCAGGGGACTAGCGGGTGGGCGCAGTACTTC
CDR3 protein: CASSQGTSGWAQYF

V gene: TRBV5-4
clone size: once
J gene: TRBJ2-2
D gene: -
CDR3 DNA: TGTGCCAGCAGCTTCGGGGACAAGAACACCGGGGAGCTGTTTTTT
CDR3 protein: CASSFGDKNTGELFF

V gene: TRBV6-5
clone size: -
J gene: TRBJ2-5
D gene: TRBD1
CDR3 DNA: TGTGCCAGCAAAGGGGGCGCGGCTCAAGAGACCCAGTACTTC
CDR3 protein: CASKGGAAQETQYF